This entry lists 22 T cell receptor beta chains sequenced from one sample in a study of shared clonotypes between healthy human individuals. TCRdb's copy holds only in-frame clones and misses some; the assay was immunoSEQ multiplex PCR. This table holds 2 million to 2.5 million clones, around 96% found once. CD45RO-negative, CCR7-positively selected cells formed the naive CD8 fraction, excluding terminally differentiated effector memory CD45RA+ cells. Sequences were obtained from naive CD8+ T cells sorted from blood. The receptor source for this set is a man between 18 and 35 years old in good health.

This clone was seen just once. Other nucleotide sequences in the sample specify the same CDR3. The chain employs TRBV4-1 and TRBJ2-7; D remains ambiguous. This CDR3 is built from 12 residues. CDR1 is MGHRA and CDR2 is YSYEKL in the germline V gene. Deletions cut 0 bases from V and 4 bases from J, with 4 bases between. The CDR3 loop reads CASSQDGYEQYF. The CDR3 DNA is TGCGCCAGCAGCCAAGACGGATACGAGCAGTACTTC.

The rearrangement links TRBV27 to TRBJ2-1, with D tentatively TRBD2 (6 bases). V lost 6 bases, J lost 6 bases, and 18 bases lay in between. From germline, CDR1 is MNHEY and CDR2 SMNVEV (reference sequence). The CDR3 is made up of 15 amino acids. Here the CDR3 reads CASRPLGGELNEQFF. CDR3 nucleotide sequence: TGTGCCAGCAGGCCTTTAGGAGGGGAACTCAATGAGCAGTTCTTC.

The chain employs TRBV19 and TRBJ1-5; D gene uncertain. Germline values: CDR1 LNHDA, CDR2 SQIVND (reference sequence). Trimming pared 7 bases from V and 6 bases from J, leaving 13 bases between. The CDR3 runs 13 residues. The CDR3 sequence: CASTNGVGQPQHF. The DNA for the CDR3 is TGTGCCAGTACCAACGGGGTCGGTCAGCCCCAGCATTTT.

The V and J genes are TRBV29-1 and TRBJ2-5; D uncertain. The assigned J gene may be wrong: the sequence end matches TRBJ2-7 better. In germline, CDR1 is SQVTM, CDR2 ANQGSEA. The CDR3 loop spans 13 amino acids. The CDR3 spells CSVETARGYEQYF. CDR3 nucleotides: TGCAGCGTTGAGACGGCCAGAGGATACGAGCAGTACTTC.

The chain uses TRBV7-9 and TRBJ1-1, with 7 bases matching TRBD1. V shed 5 bases, J shed 3 bases, and the junction held 12 bases outside the gene matches. Germline V lookup: CDR1 SEHNR, CDR2 FQNEAQ (reference sequence). This CDR3 is 16 amino acids long. Here the CDR3 reads CASSPLPDRADTEAFF. The CDR3 DNA follows: TGTGCCAGCAGCCCTCTACCCGACAGGGCCGACACTGAAGCTTTCTTT.

This clone was seen more than once but under ten times. The chain joins TRBV5-1 to TRBJ1-1; 9 nucleotides align to TRBD1. V dropped 3 bases and J dropped 5; count of bases not matched to a gene: 5. The germline CDR1 and CDR2 sequences are SGHRS and YFSETQ. This CDR3 comprises 14 residues. Here the CDR3 reads CASSSDRGRTEAFF. Here the CDR3 DNA reads TGCGCCAGCAGCTCGGACAGGGGAAGGACTGAAGCTTTCTTT.

V is TRBV30 and J is TRBJ1-2, with 7 bases that match TRBD1. The CDR3 has 15 amino acids. Germline V gene sequence: CDR1 GTSNPN, CDR2 SVGIG (reference sequence). V was pared by 1 base and J by 4 bases, with 9 bases of the junction left unmatched. Written as DNA, the CDR3 is TGTGCCTGGAGTGCGTTAGACAGGGCTAGCTATGGCTACACCTTC. This encodes CAWSALDRASYGYTF.

This clone showed up just once. Different DNA sequences within this sample yield the same CDR3. The gene calls are TRBV9 and TRBJ2-3; 12 bases line up with TRBD2. V gave up 3 bases and J gave up 1 base; unmatched junction bases: 0. The CDR3 spans 15 residues. CDR1 and CDR2 from the germline V gene are SGDLS and YYNGEE. The CDR3 DNA is TGTGCCAGCAGCGGGACTAGCGGGGGCACAGATACGCAGTATTTT. The encoded protein is CASSGTSGGTDTQYF.

Details on this clone: Other nucleotide sequences in the sample specify the same CDR3. J is TRBJ2-1 and V is TRBV5-4; the D is unclear. The ends were cut back, 0 bases at V and 5 bases at J, with 9 bases in the middle. The CDR3 has 14 amino acids. Germline CDR1 reads SGHNT; CDR2 reads YYREEE (reference sequence). The CDR3 sequence: CASSLGGENNEQFF. In DNA, the CDR3 is TGTGCCAGCAGCTTGGGCGGAGAAAACAATGAGCAGTTCTTC.

The V and J genes are TRBV7-9 and TRBJ2-3; perhaps TRBD2 as D (6 bases). The V gene's germline CDR1 is SEHNR and CDR2 FQNEAQ (reference sequence). Deletions cut 5 bases from V and 2 bases from J, with 14 bases between. The length of the CDR3 is 15 residues. The CDR3 DNA reads as TGTGCCAGCAGCCCCGCGGGGATTAACACAGATACGCAGTATTTT. As protein: CASSPAGINTDTQYF.

This clone was counted a single time. The rearrangement joins TRBV7-8 to TRBJ2-1; D is uncertain. Germline lookup yields CDR1 SGHVS and CDR2 FQNEAQ. V lost 5 bases, J lost 4 bases, and 21 bases lay in between. The CDR3 has 17 residues. This chain's CDR3 is CASSISPWTESYNEQFF. The CDR3 DNA sequence: TGTGCCAGCAGCATATCTCCTTGGACCGAATCTTACAATGAGCAGTTCTTC.

The V gene is TRBV9, the J gene TRBJ2-3; 8 nucleotides agree with TRBD1. Germline CDR1 reads SGDLS; CDR2 reads YYNGEE. J lost 1 base, V lost 3 bases, and 16 bases had no gene match. The CDR3 totals 19 residues. The CDR3 region has the DNA TGTGCCAGCAGCGAGGGATGGACAGGGATGGAGGGTGGCACAGATACGCAGTATTTT. Translated, it gives CASSEGWTGMEGGTDTQYF.

The V and J genes are TRBV7-2 and TRBJ2-1; D is undetermined. With 0 bases removed from V and 7 bases from J, the gap between germline ends came to 7 bases. Germline V gene sequence: CDR1 SGHTA, CDR2 FQGNSA. This CDR3 comprises 13 residues. The CDR3 DNA is TGTGCCAGCAGCTTAGCCCCCTCAAATGAGCAGTTCTTC. It encodes CASSLAPSNEQFF.

The rearrangement uses TRBV13 and TRBJ2-1; tentatively, D is TRBD2 (6 bases). CDR1 and CDR2 (germline): PRHDT, FYEKMQ (reference sequence). V was cut by 5 bases and J by 6 bases, with 20 bases left in between. The length of the CDR3 is 16 residues. The DNA of the CDR3 is TGTGCCAGCAGCCCGACCCCCACGGGAGCGATCAATGAGCAGTTCTTC. It translates to CASSPTPTGAINEQFF.

The chain couples TRBV28 to TRBJ2-7, with D tentatively TRBD1 (7 bases). V dropped 3 bases and J dropped 4 bases, with 13 bases sitting between them. Germline loops: CDR1 MDHEN, CDR2 SYDVKM. The CDR3 extends over 14 amino acids. Here the CDR3 DNA reads TGTGCCAGCAGTTTGAGCAGGGGGGCATACGAGCAGTACTTC. This codes for CASSLSRGAYEQYF.

Regarding this clone: The identical CDR3 is also encoded by other nucleotide sequences in the sample. The chain recombines TRBV5-5 with TRBJ2-7, with D possibly matching TRBD1 (6 bases). This CDR3 region has 13 residues. The germline gives CDR1 SGHKS, CDR2 YYEKEE (reference sequence). V dropped 2 bases and J dropped 2 bases, with 8 bases sitting between them. The CDR3 DNA sequence: TGTGCCAGCAGCTTTGGACAGACCTACGAGCAGTACTTC. It is translated as CASSFGQTYEQYF.

The V and J genes are TRBV7-2 and TRBJ1-1; the D is unclear. V lost 2 bases and J 0 bases, leaving 7 bases between the germline ends. Germline V CDR1 and CDR2: SGHTA, FQGNSA. CDR3 length: 14 amino acids. The CDR3 bases are TGTGCCAGCAGCTTAATAGGGATGAACACTGAAGCTTTCTTT. The encoded protein is CASSLIGMNTEAFF. Drawing the rest from reference TRBV7-2 and TRBJ1-1, the complete variable domain is GAGVSQSPSNKVTEKGKDVELRCDPISGHTALYWYRQSLGQGLEFLIYFQGNSAPDKSGLPSDRFSAERTGGSVSTLTIQRTQQEDSAVYLCASSLIGMNTEAFFGQGTRLTVV.

The chain recombines TRBV4-1 with TRBJ1-1, with a possible D match to TRBD1 (5 bases). V was trimmed by 0 bases and J by 3 bases, leaving 17 bases between them. The CDR3 loop spans 17 amino acids. Germline V gene sequence: CDR1 MGHRA, CDR2 YSYEKL. Here the CDR3 reads CASSQDQGKEDDTEAFF. The CDR3 region has the DNA TGCGCCAGCAGCCAAGATCAGGGTAAGGAGGATGACACTGAAGCTTTCTTT.

The genes are TRBV9 and TRBJ2-3, with TRBD2 matching over 12 bases. CDR1 and CDR2 from the germline V gene are SGDLS and YYNGEE. V trimming: 0 bases; J trimming: 0 bases; junction bases outside the gene matches: 8. CDR3 length equals 19 residues. The chain's CDR3 is CASSVEGAGTSGSTDTQYF. The CDR3 DNA reads TGTGCCAGCAGCGTAGAAGGGGCCGGGACTAGCGGGAGCACAGATACGCAGTATTTT.

The chain couples TRBV6-5 to TRBJ2-2; D may be TRBD2 (5 bases). The germline gives CDR1 MNHEY, CDR2 SVGAGI. Trimming removed 2 bases at V and 6 bases at J, with 10 bases between. The CDR3 has 14 amino acids. The CDR3 DNA is TGTGCCAGCAGTTACCCCGCGGAGGCCGGGGAGCTGTTTTTT. Translated, it gives CASSYPAEAGELFF.

The V and J genes are TRBV29-1 and TRBJ1-2; 8 bases line up with TRBD1. This CDR3 has 11 residues. J lost 8 bases, V lost 6 bases, and 5 bases had no gene match. CDR1 and CDR2 (germline): SQVTM, ANQGSEA. The CDR3 protein is CSVPDRGGYTF. CDR3 coding DNA: TGCAGCGTCCCTGACAGGGGAGGCTACACCTTC.

This CDR3 is CASSISGRNEQFF. The DNA of the CDR3 is TGTGCCAGTAGTATTAGCGGGAGAAATGAGCAGTTCTTC. This chain uses TRBV19 with TRBJ2-1, with 9 nucleotides matching TRBD2. Germline V gene sequence: CDR1 LNHDA, CDR2 SQIVND (reference sequence). CDR3 length: 13 amino acids. Trimming cost V 3 bases and J 7 bases; bases outside gene matches: 1.